The present T cell receptor (beta chain) was sequenced within a study of blood T cell repertoires in COVID-19. Overall study context: COVID-19 samples from acute and convalescent phases originated in the United States, Italy and Spain.

CDR1 LNHDA and CDR2 SQIVND come from the germline V gene (reference sequence). Trimming took off 5 bases at V and 6 bases at J, with 11 bases between the two ends. The CDR3 runs 13 residues. In the authors' methods: Estimation of nucleated cell counts relied on the amplification of reference gene primers. Sequencing used immunoSEQ multiplex PCR; TCRdb keeps in-frame clones, though not all of them. V, J and clone size reflect that table, while D and trimming were determined from the DNA. Of approximately 250,000 clones listed, 91% are singletons. Participant-reported clinical history was the basis for cohort assignment. Exposed enrollees encountered a COVID-19 case at some point within 2 weeks before study entry.

Sequenced input: PBMCs or T cells enriched from blood (not recorded which). The V and J genes are TRBV19 and TRBJ1-3; no firm D call. This sequence originates from a man in his forties or fifties who had been exposed to COVID-19. The CDR3 sequence is CASSLERKNTIYF. The CDR3 nucleotides are TGTGCCAGTAGTTTGGAGAGAAAAAACACCATATATTTT.